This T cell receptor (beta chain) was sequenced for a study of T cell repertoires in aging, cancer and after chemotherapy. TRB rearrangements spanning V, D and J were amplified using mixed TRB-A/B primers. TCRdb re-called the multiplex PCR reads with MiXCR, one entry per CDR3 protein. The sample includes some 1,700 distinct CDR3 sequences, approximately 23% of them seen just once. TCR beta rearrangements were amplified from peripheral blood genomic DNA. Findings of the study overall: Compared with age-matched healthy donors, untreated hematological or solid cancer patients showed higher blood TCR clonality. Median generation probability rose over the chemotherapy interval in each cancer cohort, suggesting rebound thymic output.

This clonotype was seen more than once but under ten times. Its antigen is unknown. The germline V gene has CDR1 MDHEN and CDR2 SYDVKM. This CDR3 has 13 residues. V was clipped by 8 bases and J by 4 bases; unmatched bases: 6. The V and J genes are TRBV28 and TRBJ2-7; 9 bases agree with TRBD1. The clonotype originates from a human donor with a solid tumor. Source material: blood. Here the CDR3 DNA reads TGTGCCAGCCGGGGACAGGGAGGTTACGAGCAGTACTTC. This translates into CASRGQGGYEQYF.